The text below deals with one T cell receptor beta chain. immunoSEQ v3.0 was run at survey level. Sequencing was performed with immunoSEQ multiplex PCR; in TCRdb, only in-frame clones are kept and a portion is missing. The sample lists around 22,000 clones, approximately 80% occurring once. This sample is part of a study of long-term antiretroviral therapy in people with HIV. V was clipped by 1 base and J by 4 bases, with 7 bases between them. This CDR3 spans 13 amino acids. Per germline, CDR1 MGHDK and CDR2 SYGVNS. The V and J genes are TRBV25-1 and TRBJ1-1; D gene unclear. This clonotype was obtained from a man in his thirties or forties with HIV. The sequencing here drew on unsorted PBMCs, taken approximately 4.5 years after starting antiretroviral therapy. CDR3 coding DNA: TGTGCCAGCAGTGAATCCGGTGGCACTGAAGCTTTCTTT. The encoded protein is CASSESGGTEAFF.